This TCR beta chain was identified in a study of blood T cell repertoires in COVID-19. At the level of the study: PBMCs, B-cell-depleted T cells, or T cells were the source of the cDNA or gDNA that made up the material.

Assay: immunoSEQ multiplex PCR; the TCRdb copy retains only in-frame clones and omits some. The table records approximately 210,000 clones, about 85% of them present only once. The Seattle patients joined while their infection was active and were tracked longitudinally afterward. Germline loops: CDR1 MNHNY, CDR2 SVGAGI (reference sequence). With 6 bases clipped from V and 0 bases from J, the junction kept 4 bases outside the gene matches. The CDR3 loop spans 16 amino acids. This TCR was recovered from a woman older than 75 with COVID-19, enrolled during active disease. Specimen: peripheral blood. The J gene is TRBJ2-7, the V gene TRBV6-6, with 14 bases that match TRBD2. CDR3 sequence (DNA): TGTGCCAGCAGACGGACTAGCGGGGGGTCCTCCTACGAGCAGTACTTC. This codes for CASRRTSGGSSYEQYF.